These 5 T cell receptor beta chains originate from one sample sequenced in a study of immune characterization of retroperitoneal liposarcoma (dated by TCRdb to between 2018 and 2020). The receptor library was made with PCR. These reads were obtained on a NextSeq 500. TCRdb ran its own pipeline on the public reads, namely fastp trimming at Q25 and MiXCR clone calling, and kept in-frame beta chains. Identical CDR3 protein sequences are pooled into one entry, listed with their most common genes and DNA. The table for this sample lists about 9,200 distinct CDR3 sequences; about a quarter of them were counted only once. About 9% of the sample rests with the top ten. The sample taken for sequencing was tumor tissue. These receptors were taken from a female donor with retroperitoneal liposarcoma.

The J gene is TRBJ1-5, the V gene TRBV29-1; weak D call: TRBD1 (6 bases). The V gene lost 7 bases and the J gene lost 7 bases, with 14 bases spanning the gap. Germline-derived CDR1 and CDR2 are SQVTM and ANQGSEA. CDR3 length: 12 amino acids. CDR3 in amino acids: CSAGGGGQPQHF. In DNA form, the CDR3 reads TGCAGCGCCGGAGGGGGAGGACAGCCCCAGCATTTT.

This chain connects TRBV5-6 to TRBJ2-1; 7 bases are shared with TRBD1. The DNA end is more similar to TRBJ2-7, so the J call may be wrong. The CDR3 totals 14 residues. CDR1 and CDR2 from the germline V gene are SGHDT and YYEEEE. CDR3 protein: CASSLTGDPYEQYF. CDR3 coding DNA: TGTGCCAGCAGCTTAACAGGGGACCCCTACGAGCAGTACTTC.

The CDR3 sequence: CASSFGEAYNEQYF. The CDR3 DNA is TGTGCCAGCAGCTTCGGGGAGGCCTACAATGAGCAGTACTTC. The chain joins TRBV11-2 to TRBJ2-1; D possibly corresponds to TRBD2 (6 bases). Matching the DNA end better, TRBJ2-7 makes the J call doubtful. The CDR3 extends over 14 amino acids. CDR1 and CDR2 (germline): SGHAT, FQNNGV.

The chain is built from TRBV6-1 and TRBJ1-1, with D possibly being TRBD1 (5 bases). In germline, CDR1 is MNHNS, CDR2 SASEGT. The CDR3 has 15 residues. V was cut by 6 bases and J by 4 bases, with 18 bases left in between. CDR3 DNA: TGTGCCAGCAGGCTGAAGAACGGGGACGGCACTGAAGCTTTCTTT. It specifies CASRLKNGDGTEAFF.

This clonotype was seen only a few times. The chain carries TRBV4-1 and TRBJ2-3, with 10 bases identical to TRBD2. The CDR3 has 16 residues. Germline CDR1 MGHRA, CDR2 YSYEKL. V dropped 1 base and J dropped 1; count of bases not matched to a gene: 2. The CDR3 loop reads CASSQGLAGGTDTQYF. The CDR3 coding sequence is TGCGCCAGCAGCCAAGGTCTAGCGGGAGGCACAGATACGCAGTATTTT.